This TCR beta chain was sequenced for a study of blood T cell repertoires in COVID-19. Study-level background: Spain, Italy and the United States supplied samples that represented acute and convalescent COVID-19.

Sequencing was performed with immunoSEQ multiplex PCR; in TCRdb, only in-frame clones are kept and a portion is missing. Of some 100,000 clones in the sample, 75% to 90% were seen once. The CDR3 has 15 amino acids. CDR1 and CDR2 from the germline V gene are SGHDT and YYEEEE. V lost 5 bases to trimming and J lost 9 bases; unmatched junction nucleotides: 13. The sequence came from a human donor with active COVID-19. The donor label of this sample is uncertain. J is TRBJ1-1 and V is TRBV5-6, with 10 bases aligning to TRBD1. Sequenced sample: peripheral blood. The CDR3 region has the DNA TGTGCCAGCAGACCAACCGGGACAGGGGTCGGAAAAGCTTTCTTT. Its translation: CASRPTGTGVGKAFF.